These T cell receptor beta chains were read from a single sample in a study of CD8 T cells in ankylosing spondylitis. Each CDR3 protein is one row after TCRdb ran MiXCR on the 5' RACE reads. The sample carries about 390,000 distinct CDR3 sequences, 20% to 25% recorded once. Material for sequencing was blood, either unsorted or a sorted T cell fraction (not recorded which). The receptors come from a male donor with ankylosing spondylitis. Both conserved end residues are part of each CDR3. A D gene is named only where the DNA matches it firmly. Rows may omit the clone size; those that give it use once, few, many or a size class.

cdr3_aa: CSARGASLGETQYF; cdr3_nt: TGCAGTGCCCGAGGGGCCTCCCTTGGGGAGACCCAGTACTTC; v_call: TRBV20-1; j_call: TRBJ2-5; cdr3_length: 14; d_call: -; clone_size: -
cdr3_aa: CASSWTSSSYNSPLHF; cdr3_nt: TGTGCCAGCAGTTGGACCTCGAGCTCCTATAATTCACCCCTCCACTTT; v_call: TRBV28; j_call: TRBJ1-6; cdr3_length: 16; d_call: -; clone_size: -
cdr3_aa: CASSFRVGAGGNNEQFF; cdr3_nt: TGTGCCAGCAGCTTCCGAGTCGGGGCAGGGGGTAACAATGAGCAGTTCTTC; v_call: TRBV7-9; j_call: TRBJ2-1; cdr3_length: 17; d_call: TRBD1; clone_size: -
cdr3_aa: CATTPGTDTQYF; cdr3_nt: TGTGCCACAACTCCAGGCACAGATACGCAGTATTTT; v_call: TRBV10-3; j_call: TRBJ2-3; cdr3_length: 12; d_call: -; clone_size: -
cdr3_aa: CASSSQGRFGDTQYF; cdr3_nt: TGTGCCAGCAGTTCCCAAGGGAGATTCGGAGATACGCAGTATTTT; v_call: TRBV6-5; j_call: TRBJ2-3; cdr3_length: 15; d_call: -; clone_size: few
cdr3_aa: CASSPVRGYGYTF; cdr3_nt: TGTGCCAGCAGTCCCGTCAGGGGCTATGGCTACACCTTC; v_call: TRBV7-2; j_call: TRBJ1-2; cdr3_length: 13; d_call: -; clone_size: few
cdr3_aa: CASSSGLAEETQYF; cdr3_nt: TGTGCCAGCAGCTCAGGACTAGCGGAAGAGACCCAGTACTTC; v_call: TRBV5-6; j_call: TRBJ2-5; cdr3_length: 14; d_call: TRBD2; clone_size: few
cdr3_aa: CASSASGTRSWSPLHF; cdr3_nt: TGTGCCAGCAGCGCGTCGGGGACACGGTCTTGGTCACCCCTCCACTTT; v_call: TRBV7-2; j_call: TRBJ1-6; cdr3_length: 16; d_call: -; clone_size: -
cdr3_aa: CASSQLSRSTGELFF; cdr3_nt: TGTGCCAGCTCACAATTAAGCAGGAGCACCGGGGAGCTGTTTTTT; v_call: TRBV18; j_call: TRBJ2-2; cdr3_length: 15; d_call: -; clone_size: -
cdr3_aa: CASNRDFTNEQFF; cdr3_nt: TGTGCCAGCAACCGGGACTTCACTAATGAGCAGTTCTTC; v_call: TRBV12-3/TRBV12-4; j_call: TRBJ2-1; cdr3_length: 13; d_call: -; clone_size: -
cdr3_aa: CASTMGRRETQYF; cdr3_nt: TGTGCCAGCACGATGGGGAGGAGAGAGACCCAGTACTTC; v_call: TRBV25-1; j_call: TRBJ2-5; cdr3_length: 13; d_call: -; clone_size: few
cdr3_aa: CASSVGTSGTGELFF; cdr3_nt: TGTGCCAGCAGCGTAGGGACTAGCGGGACCGGGGAGCTGTTTTTT; v_call: TRBV9; j_call: TRBJ2-2; cdr3_length: 15; d_call: TRBD2; clone_size: few
cdr3_aa: CAISESGAPRGEQYF; cdr3_nt: TGTGCCATCAGTGAGTCAGGCGCCCCGCGGGGGGAGCAGTACTTC; v_call: TRBV10-3; j_call: TRBJ2-7; cdr3_length: 15; d_call: TRBD2; clone_size: few
cdr3_aa: CASSPVREPYEQYF; cdr3_nt: TGTGCCAGCTCACCGGTAAGGGAACCCTACGAGCAGTACTTC; v_call: TRBV18; j_call: TRBJ2-7; cdr3_length: 14; d_call: -; clone_size: few
cdr3_aa: CSSVTSGYNEQFF; cdr3_nt: TGCAGCTCGGTTACTAGCGGCTACAATGAGCAGTTCTTC; v_call: TRBV29-1; j_call: TRBJ2-1; cdr3_length: 13; d_call: TRBD2; clone_size: few
cdr3_aa: CAISESGGGLETNEQFF; cdr3_nt: TGTGCCATCAGTGAGTCGGGCGGTGGGCTTGAAACTAATGAGCAGTTCTTC; v_call: TRBV10-3; j_call: TRBJ2-1; cdr3_length: 17; d_call: -; clone_size: -
cdr3_aa: CARGLAADSEQFF; cdr3_nt: TGTGCCAGGGGACTAGCAGCGGATAGTGAGCAGTTCTTC; v_call: TRBV10-3; j_call: TRBJ2-1; cdr3_length: 13; d_call: TRBD2; clone_size: few
cdr3_aa: CASSPPLAGVHTQYF; cdr3_nt: TGTGCCAGCAGTCCTCCACTAGCGGGAGTTCATACGCAGTATTTT; v_call: TRBV28; j_call: TRBJ2-3; cdr3_length: 15; d_call: TRBD2; clone_size: many
cdr3_aa: CSVGDISGTGKPYEQYF; cdr3_nt: TGCAGCGTTGGGGATATCTCCGGGACAGGGAAGCCTTACGAGCAGTACTTC; v_call: TRBV29-1; j_call: TRBJ2-7; cdr3_length: 17; d_call: TRBD1; clone_size: few
cdr3_aa: CASKISGSVEQYF; cdr3_nt: TGTGCCAGCAAAATCAGCGGGAGTGTCGAGCAGTACTTC; v_call: TRBV12-3/TRBV12-4; j_call: TRBJ2-7; cdr3_length: 13; d_call: TRBD2; clone_size: many
cdr3_aa: CASSLVSGYTF; cdr3_nt: TGTGCCAGCAGTTTAGTTAGTGGCTACACCTTC; v_call: TRBV28; j_call: TRBJ1-2; cdr3_length: 11; d_call: -; clone_size: -
cdr3_aa: CASSLTRDTQYF; cdr3_nt: TGTGCCAGCAGCTTGACCAGGGATACGCAGTATTTT; v_call: TRBV7-2; j_call: TRBJ2-3; cdr3_length: 12; d_call: -; clone_size: many
cdr3_aa: CSPGPSGVETQYF; cdr3_nt: TGCAGCCCCGGACCATCTGGTGTAGAGACCCAGTACTTC; v_call: TRBV29-1; j_call: TRBJ2-5; cdr3_length: 13; d_call: -; clone_size: few
cdr3_aa: CASSPSGRNTGELFF; cdr3_nt: TGTGCCAGCAGCCCTAGCGGGCGGAACACCGGGGAGCTGTTTTTT; v_call: TRBV7-3; j_call: TRBJ2-2; cdr3_length: 15; d_call: TRBD2; clone_size: many
cdr3_aa: CASSRRTGTEQFF; cdr3_nt: TGTGCCAGCAGTAGAAGGACAGGGACTGAGCAGTTCTTC; v_call: TRBV28; j_call: TRBJ2-1; cdr3_length: 13; d_call: TRBD1; clone_size: -
cdr3_aa: CASSYSTGDGDTQYF; cdr3_nt: TGTGCCAGCAGTTACTCGACGGGGGACGGAGATACGCAGTATTTT; v_call: TRBV6-5; j_call: TRBJ2-3; cdr3_length: 15; d_call: -; clone_size: few
cdr3_aa: CASSEARTGGNYGYTF; cdr3_nt: TGTGCCAGCAGTGAAGCAAGGACAGGGGGTAACTATGGCTACACCTTC; v_call: TRBV2; j_call: TRBJ1-2; cdr3_length: 16; d_call: TRBD1; clone_size: -
cdr3_aa: CASSLDASGNYEQYF; cdr3_nt: TGTGCCAGCAGCTTAGATGCTAGCGGGAACTACGAGCAGTACTTC; v_call: TRBV7-2; j_call: TRBJ2-7; cdr3_length: 15; d_call: TRBD2; clone_size: -
cdr3_aa: CASTDRGGRETQYF; cdr3_nt: TGCGCCAGCACGGACAGGGGAGGGAGAGAGACCCAGTACTTC; v_call: TRBV5-1; j_call: TRBJ2-5; cdr3_length: 14; d_call: TRBD1; clone_size: -
cdr3_aa: CASSDRGDTEAFF; cdr3_nt: TGCGCCAGCAGTGACAGGGGGGACACTGAAGCTTTCTTT; v_call: TRBV10-2; j_call: TRBJ1-1; cdr3_length: 13; d_call: TRBD1; clone_size: -
cdr3_aa: CASSHGTDSYEQYF; cdr3_nt: TGTGCCAGCAGTCACGGGACAGACTCCTACGAGCAGTACTTC; v_call: TRBV6-5; j_call: TRBJ2-7; cdr3_length: 14; d_call: TRBD1; clone_size: few
cdr3_aa: CATMGPNTDTQYF; cdr3_nt: TGTGCCACCATGGGGCCTAACACAGATACGCAGTATTTT; v_call: TRBV24-1; j_call: TRBJ2-3; cdr3_length: 13; d_call: -; clone_size: -
cdr3_aa: CATSKTTSTDTQYF; cdr3_nt: TGTGCCACGAGTAAAACGACTAGCACAGATACGCAGTATTTT; v_call: TRBV2; j_call: TRBJ2-3; cdr3_length: 14; d_call: -; clone_size: few
cdr3_aa: CATSRDKAGEADTQYF; cdr3_nt: TGTGCCACCAGCAGAGATAAGGCGGGAGAAGCAGATACGCAGTATTTT; v_call: TRBV15; j_call: TRBJ2-3; cdr3_length: 16; d_call: TRBD2; clone_size: few
cdr3_aa: CASTFYGTSHNEQFF; cdr3_nt: TGTGCCAGCACCTTTTACGGGACTAGCCACAATGAGCAGTTCTTC; v_call: TRBV7-2; j_call: TRBJ2-1; cdr3_length: 15; d_call: TRBD2; clone_size: once
cdr3_aa: CASRIPLTGGYEQYF; cdr3_nt: TGTGCCAGCAGAATACCTCTGACAGGGGGCTACGAGCAGTACTTC; v_call: TRBV28; j_call: TRBJ2-7; cdr3_length: 15; d_call: TRBD1; clone_size: few
cdr3_aa: CATFTILTGELFF; cdr3_nt: TGTGCCACCTTTACGATCCTCACCGGGGAGCTGTTTTTT; v_call: TRBV6-2/TRBV6-3; j_call: TRBJ2-2; cdr3_length: 13; d_call: -; clone_size: -
cdr3_aa: CSASQGGFSGANVLTF; cdr3_nt: TGCAGTGCTAGTCAAGGAGGATTCTCTGGGGCCAACGTCCTGACTTTC; v_call: TRBV20-1; j_call: TRBJ2-6; cdr3_length: 16; d_call: -; clone_size: few